This T cell receptor beta chain was sequenced for a study of T cells in Graves' hyperthyroidism and ophthalmopathy (dated by TCRdb to between 2018 and 2021). Regarding the research as a whole: Peripheral blood was collected at initial diagnosis, before any treatment. A discovery cohort of approximately 100 patients, roughly 40 with Graves' ophthalmopathy and approximately 55 with stable Graves' hyperthyroidism, was used to find distinguishing TCR V-J signatures. Whether ophthalmopathy could be predicted prospectively was tested in an independent validation cohort made up of under 20 hyperthyroidism patients plus 17 patients who later progressed to ophthalmopathy. The 75 to 100 discovery patients were divided at random into training and test sets in a 7:3 ratio. In more than 5 Graves' hyperthyroidism patients, the study also compared T-cell repertoires from thyroid tissue with T-cell repertoires from blood. Following sampling, methimazole starting at 30 mg daily was given to hyperthyroidism patients, and high-dose intravenous methylprednisolone was given to ophthalmopathy patients. TCR Vbeta CDR3 sequencing of 140 or so peripheral blood samples (about 45 ophthalmopathy, 75 or so hyperthyroidism and roughly 17 progressor patients) is reported in the paper.

Moderately to severely active disease, a Clinical Activity Score of at least 3, a NOSPECS grade of at least 4, and a duration under 3 months were present in ophthalmopathy patients. Patients with uncontrolled infections, other autoimmune diseases, pregnancy or lactation were excluded. Diagnoses were established on the basis of clinical symptoms, serum thyroxine and TRAb, thyroid ultrasound, and orbital computed tomography. PBMCs were separated from approximately 9.9 ml of fresh peripheral blood using Ficoll-Paque density gradient centrifugation. Total RNA was extracted with Trizol reagent, and quality was checked on an Agilent 2100 Bioanalyzer. The full study reports these points: In validation, progression to ophthalmopathy was predicted by the model with 70% to 71% sensitivity and 72% to 85% specificity, a median of 6.5 months before onset. Sample size was not statistically predetermined, and investigators were not blinded to group allocation. Most expanded thyroid clonotypes (frequency above 0.001) were also detected in blood, suggesting blood repertoires may reflect thyroid immune responses. A model built on a 13 V-J signature distinguished ophthalmopathy from stable hyperthyroidism, reaching about 89% sensitivity and around 81% specificity in cross-validation and 80%/75% in testing.

TCR beta CDR3 regions were amplified from RNA transcripts. For the first round of RT-PCR on the TCR CDR3, the HTBI primer set was used together with the Qiagen OneStep RT-PCR kit. A second multiplex PCR round built the libraries, followed by size selection and purification. Libraries were sequenced paired-end with 100 bp reads on an Illumina HiSeq2000. Under the source paper's analysis protocol: Raw data were processed with SOAPnuke, discarding reads with adapters, uncalled bases, mean Phred below 15, or no exact constant-primer or identifier match. High-quality paired reads were merged using COPE v1.2.5, and each unique nucleotide sequence was defined as a clonotype. MiTCR v1.1 was used to align the clonotypes against IMGT TRBV, TRBD and TRBJ reference segments. Only V-J combinations with frequency above 0.0001, covering 99.2% of repertoires, were analysed. The TCS score was defined as the ratio of F50 (clonal expansion) to E x V (chaos), calculated using BLOSUM62-based TCRdist between CDR3 peptides within each V-J. Welch's t-statistics and random forest reduced around 510 V-J features to roughly 13, which were used in a naive Bayes classifier (R e1071). The Morisita-Horn index was used to measure how similar the thyroid and blood repertoires were. TCRdb itself trimmed the public reads at Q25 with fastp, ran MiXCR and retained productive beta chains. All rows with the same CDR3 protein become a single entry with the most common DNA and genes. These V and J calls rely on TCRdb rather than the paper's analysis. For this sample there are 640,000 or so distinct CDR3 sequences; about 15% appear just once. Of the sample, over 3.5% is held by the ten largest clones.

This clonotype was counted between two and nine times. Its cognate antigen has yet to be identified. Base qualities are not at hand, and no much larger clone is one base apart. The junction shows trimming of 0 bases on V and 2 bases on J, and the gene matches do not reach 4 bases of it. The CDR3 covers 15 residues, taking in both the cysteine and the phenylalanine. Only the CDR3 portion is preserved as DNA: 45 bases, with reading frame beginning at the first base. The CDR1 and CDR2 encoded by the germline V gene are SGHDN and FVKESK. The source is a woman between 40 and 50 years old with Graves' ophthalmopathy. What was sequenced was blood. The V and J genes are TRBV14 and TRBJ2-7; a stretch of 7 junction bases matches TRBD2. The CDR3 amino acid sequence is: CASSQDPAGPYEQYF. The sequence in DNA is TGTGCCAGCAGCCAAGATCCAGCGGGGCCCTACGAGCAGTACTTC.